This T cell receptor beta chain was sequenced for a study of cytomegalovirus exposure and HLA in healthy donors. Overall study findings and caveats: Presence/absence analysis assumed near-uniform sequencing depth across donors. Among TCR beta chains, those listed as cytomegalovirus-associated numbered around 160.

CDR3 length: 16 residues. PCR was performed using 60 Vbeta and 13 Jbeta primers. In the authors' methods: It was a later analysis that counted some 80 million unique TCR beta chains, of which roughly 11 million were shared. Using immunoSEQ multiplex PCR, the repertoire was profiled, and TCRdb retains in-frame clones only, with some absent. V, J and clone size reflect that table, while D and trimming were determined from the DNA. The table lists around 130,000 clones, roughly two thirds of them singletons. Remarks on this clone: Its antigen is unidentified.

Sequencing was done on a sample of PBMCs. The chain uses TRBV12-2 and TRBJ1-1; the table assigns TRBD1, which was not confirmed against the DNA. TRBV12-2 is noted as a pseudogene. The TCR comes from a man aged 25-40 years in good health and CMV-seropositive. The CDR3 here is CASRGRDRAEYTEAFF. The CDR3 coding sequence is TGTGCAAGTCGGGGAAGGGACAGGGCGGAGTACACTGAAGCTTTCTTT.